A single sample gave rise to the 6 T cell receptor beta chains below, sequenced in a study of cytomegalovirus exposure and HLA in healthy donors. PCR involved 60 Vbeta and 13 Jbeta primers. Only in-frame clones appear in the TCRdb table, and some are missing; sequencing was by immunoSEQ multiplex PCR. The repertoire holds under 200,000 clones, with more than 60% as singletons. Input material: PBMCs. The source is a male donor in good health and CMV-seronegative.

The chain couples TRBV6-1 to TRBJ1-1; 8 nucleotides agree with TRBD1. CDR1 is MNHNS and CDR2 is SASEGT in the germline V gene. The length of the CDR3 is 15 residues. V lost 6 bases and J lost 4; bases outside the gene matches: 10. The CDR3 loop is CASRPQQGVGTEAFF. As DNA, the CDR3 is TGTGCCAGCAGACCGCAACAGGGGGTGGGCACTGAAGCTTTCTTT.

This clone has just one count. CDR3 DNA: TGTGCCAGCAGTGCAGAGCAGGGGAACACTGAAGCTTTCTTT. Protein sequence: CASSAEQGNTEAFF. The chain combines TRBV2 with TRBJ1-1; D perhaps matches TRBD1 (5 bases). This CDR3 has 14 residues. Trimming pared 4 bases from V and 1 base from J, leaving 10 bases between. The germline V gene has CDR1 SNHLY and CDR2 FYNNEI.

The rearrangement links TRBV28 to TRBJ1-2; no clear D. There are 11 residues in the CDR3. Germline lookup yields CDR1 MDHEN and CDR2 SYDVKM. Deletions cut 5 bases from V and 8 bases from J, with 9 bases between. DNA for the CDR3: TGTGCCAGCAGTCCTCAGTCCGGCTACACCTTC. This codes for CASSPQSGYTF.

The chain joins TRBV29-1 to TRBJ2-1; 8 nucleotides match TRBD1. The CDR3 totals 13 residues. Trimming at V came to 6 bases and at J to 7 bases, leaving 8 bases not matched to a gene. Germline lookup yields CDR1 SQVTM and CDR2 ANQGSEA. Written as DNA, the CDR3 is TGCAGCGTGGGGACAGGTTTAACGAATGAGCAGTTCTTC. Translating it yields CSVGTGLTNEQFF.

The rearrangement links TRBV25-1 to TRBJ2-1, with 8 bases matching TRBD2. There are 16 residues in the CDR3. Germline V gives CDR1 MGHDK, CDR2 SYGVNS. With 3 bases clipped from V and 10 bases from J, the junction kept 14 bases outside the gene matches. CDR3 sequence reads: CASSEWSGSRAREQFF. The DNA for the CDR3 is TGTGCCAGCAGTGAGTGGAGCGGGAGTAGGGCGCGGGAGCAGTTCTTC.

The chain carries TRBV19 and TRBJ1-5; maybe TRBD1 (6 bases). Between the trimmed V and J ends, which lost 4 bases and 5 bases, there was a span of 15 bases. This CDR3 is 15 amino acids long. CDR1 is LNHDA and CDR2 is SQIVND in the germline V gene (reference sequence). CDR3 sequence reads: CASSKGGDIHQPQHF. The CDR3 DNA reads as TGTGCCAGTAGTAAGGGGGGGGACATTCATCAGCCCCAGCATTTT.